One and the same sample provided the 2 T cell receptor beta chains below, sequenced in a study of T cell changes during pregnancy in multiple sclerosis. The method was immunoSEQ multiplex PCR; TCRdb's version includes in-frame clones alone and lacks a portion of them. This table holds some 97,000 clones, 94% found once. This specimen consisted of peripheral blood, obtained before pregnancy. The receptors originated from a female donor with multiple sclerosis, enrolled in a pregnancy study.

The chain recombines TRBV6-5 with TRBJ1-1; 11 bases fit TRBD1. After removal of 2 bases from V and 4 bases from J, the junction contained 6 bases not matched to a gene. Germline CDR1 reads MNHEY; CDR2 reads SVGAGI. This CDR3 has 16 residues. The CDR3 reads CASSYRGTGGGTEAFF. Here the CDR3 DNA reads TGTGCCAGCAGTTACCGGGGGACAGGGGGGGGCACTGAAGCTTTCTTT.

The V call is TRBV28, the J call TRBJ1-4; D may be TRBD1 (5 bases). Germline CDR1 and CDR2: MDHEN and SYDVKM. This CDR3 has 16 residues. The V end lost 2 bases, the J end lost 5 bases, and 15 bases lay between the germline ends. The CDR3 nucleotides read TGTGCCAGCAGTTTAGGAACGGGAGGGGAAAATGAAAAACTGTTTTTT. It yields the protein CASSLGTGGENEKLFF.